The T cell receptor beta chain described here comes from a study of blood T cells in healthy people across ages. Combining a sample-barcoded 5' primer with a J-beta primer mix, a second PCR ran for about 6 to 12 cycles. Every molecule of cDNA carried a tag from a template-switch adaptor with 12 random nucleotides. Researchers report that each sample yielded at least 2.5 million CDR3-containing paired-end reads. TCRdb independently ran MiXCR on the 5' RACE reads; one entry per CDR3 protein. The sample lists roughly 800,000 distinct CDR3 sequences; about three fifths were seen once. In its sample, this clonotype was seen a few times. V shed 6 bases and J shed 9 bases, with 11 bases lying between them. The CDR3 runs to 10 residues. Germline values: CDR1 SQVTM, CDR2 ANQGSEA.

This clonotype was obtained from a man aged 30 to 39 in good health. The sample taken for sequencing was blood. The chain carries TRBV29-1 and TRBJ1-1; D is possibly TRBD1 (6 bases). CDR3 in DNA: TGCAGCGTAACGACAGGAAAAGCTTTCTTT. As protein: CSVTTGKAFF.